The clone carrying this T cell receptor beta chain was observed at least ten times. What it recognizes is unknown. This specimen belongs to a study of naive and memory T cell subsets. Study observations and caveats: Possibly reflecting memory cells re-expressing CD45RA, a few larger clonotypes occurred in naive repertoires, especially CD8. Between naive and memory subsets, TCR abundance power law exponents differed.

This CDR3 spans 12 amino acids. Trimming shortened V by 6 bases and J by 7 bases, and 13 bases separated the two germline ends. In germline, CDR1 is MNHNY, CDR2 SVGAGI (reference sequence). Both TRBC1 and TRBC2 were covered by a beta constant-region primer of two equimolar oligonucleotides. TCRdb redid the calling of the UMI-ligation and nested PCR reads with MiXCR, one entry per CDR3 protein. The sample includes 120,000 to 150,000 distinct CDR3 sequences, about 17% of them seen just once. From the second PCR step, alpha and beta chains were amplified apart. CD4 T cells were positively selected, then CD8 T cells from the CD4-negative fraction.

The rearrangement joins TRBV6-6 to TRBJ2-7; D uncertain. The source material was naive CD4+ T cells from blood. This TCR came from a human donor in good health. The CDR3 loop is CASSPGPGEQYF. In DNA, the CDR3 is TGTGCCAGCAGCCCTGGCCCCGGGGAGCAGTACTTC.